The sequence of this T cell receptor beta chain was determined in a study of CD8 T cells in ankylosing spondylitis. Study-wide findings and caveats: Some of the motif variants had earlier been found in reactive arthritis patients' fluid and blood. In ankylosing spondylitis patients, matched synovial fluid reportedly showed significant enrichment of disease-linked clones. It appeared that ankylosing spondylitis blood was characterized by a TCR beta motif of several highly homologous variants.

V shed 4 bases, J shed 5 bases, and the junction held 9 bases outside the gene matches. This CDR3 has 16 amino acids. Germline V gene sequence: CDR1 LGHDT, CDR2 YNNKEL (reference sequence). Each CDR3 protein gets one entry after TCRdb re-called the 5' RACE reads with MiXCR. The sample holds some 250,000 distinct CDR3 sequences, roughly 8.6% seen once. At least ten counts were recorded for this clonotype. The antigen remains unidentified. Sequences were obtained from blood, either unsorted or a sorted T cell fraction (not recorded which). This clonotype was sampled from a male donor with ankylosing spondylitis or in good health (not recorded which). V and J are TRBV3-1 and TRBJ2-1; 9 nucleotides match TRBD2. The CDR3 DNA reads as TGTGCCAGCAGCCTACGCATGGGACTAGCCCACAATGAGCAGTTCTTC. This gives the protein CASSLRMGLAHNEQFF.